What follows is one TCR beta chain and its context. Trimming removed 6 bases from V and 0 bases from J, with 11 bases in between. The CDR3 is 15 amino acids. CDR1 is MNHEY and CDR2 is SVGAGI in the germline V gene. The data stem from a study of blood T cell repertoires in COVID-19. TCRdb's copy holds only in-frame clones and misses some; the assay was immunoSEQ multiplex PCR. This sample has 240,000 or so clones, with 88% found just once. The sequence came from a woman in her twenties or thirties with acute or convalescent COVID-19. J is TRBJ1-4 and V is TRBV6-5; a possible D gene is TRBD1 (5 bases). The sequenced sample was peripheral blood. The CDR3 protein is CASRGGGATNEKLFF. CDR3 DNA: TGTGCCAGCAGGGGGGGAGGTGCAACTAATGAAAAACTGTTTTTT.